This entry describes one T cell receptor (beta chain). This entry comes from a study of T cell responses to AZD1222 COVID-19 vaccine. The data were produced by immunoSEQ multiplex PCR, yet TCRdb's version contains in-frame clones alone and is incomplete. The sample shows 150,000 to 200,000 clones, around 88% of them seen only once. This CDR3 comprises 14 residues. Trimming removed 3 bases at V and 2 bases at J, with 8 bases between. Germline values: CDR1 SGHTA, CDR2 FQGNSA. This clonotype originated in an adult who received the AZD1222 COVID-19 vaccine. This specimen consisted of peripheral blood, obtained 28 days after the second AZD1222 dose. The chain joins TRBV7-2 to TRBJ1-3; D gene ambiguous. The CDR3 here is CASSLAGTGNTIYF. CDR3 nucleotide sequence: TGTGCCAGCAGCTTGGCCGGAACTGGAAACACCATATATTTT.